These 6 T cell receptor beta chains came from one sample sequenced in a study of blood T cell repertoires in COVID-19. Sequencing was performed with immunoSEQ multiplex PCR; in TCRdb, only in-frame clones are kept and a portion is missing. The table includes just over 300,000 clones, around 84% detected once. The sequenced material came from PBMCs or T cells enriched from blood (not recorded which). Receptors originate from a man aged 25 to 45 who had recovered from COVID-19.

This clone is a singleton in its sample. This sequence joins TRBV5-4 and TRBJ2-7; unclear D gene. The germline V gene has CDR1 SGHNT and CDR2 YYREEE (reference sequence). V lost 4 bases and J 0 bases, leaving 11 bases between the germline ends. This CDR3 has 14 residues. CDR3 in DNA: TGTGCCAGCAGCCATCCGGGTTCCTCCTACGAGCAGTACTTC. Protein product: CASSHPGSSYEQYF.

This chain uses TRBV10-1 with TRBJ2-7; a possible D gene is TRBD2 (6 bases). In germline, CDR1 is WNHNN, CDR2 SYGVQD (reference sequence). Between the trimmed V and J ends, which lost 4 bases and 7 bases, there was a span of 14 bases. This CDR3 spans 13 amino acids. The DNA for the CDR3 is TGCGCCAGCAGTGGAGGGAGGACGTGGGAGCAGTACTTC. Translating gives CASSGGRTWEQYF.

This chain uses TRBV5-4 with TRBJ2-5; no clear D gene. The germline gives CDR1 SGHNT, CDR2 YYREEE (reference sequence). V lost 2 bases and J lost 3, with 2 bases in between. CDR3 length equals 11 residues. The CDR3 coding sequence is TGTGCCAGCAGCTTCAAAGAGACCCAGTACTTC. It specifies CASSFKETQYF.

The chain links TRBV10-2 to TRBJ2-5; a weak D match, TRBD1 (6 bases). CDR1 and CDR2 from the germline V gene are WSHSY and SAAADI. The CDR3 has 12 residues. The V and J ends lost 8 bases and 6 bases respectively, with 13 bases between them. The CDR3 here is CASSDRKQTQYF. Written as DNA, the CDR3 is TGCGCCAGCTCCGACAGGAAGCAGACCCAGTACTTC.

CDR3 sequence: CASSARRLRGTEAFF. CDR3 bases: TGTGCCAGTAGTGCCCGACGGTTAAGGGGCACTGAAGCTTTCTTT. This sequence joins TRBV19 and TRBJ1-1, with a possible D match to TRBD1 (5 bases). The CDR3 totals 15 residues. Germline CDR1 and CDR2: LNHDA and SQIVND (reference sequence). Between the trimmed V and J ends, which lost 5 bases and 4 bases, there was a span of 17 bases.

The J gene is TRBJ1-6, the V gene TRBV28, with 7 bases matching TRBD1. With V trimmed by 8 bases and J by 3 bases, 7 bases remained unmatched. The CDR3 loop spans 15 amino acids. CDR1 is MDHEN and CDR2 is SYDVKM in the germline V gene. In nucleotides, the CDR3 is TGTGCCAGCCAACGTGGGACAGACTATAATTCACCCCTCCACTTT. Translating gives CASQRGTDYNSPLHF. The variable domain in full, with the rest retrieved from reference TRBV28 and TRBJ1-6, is DVKVTQSSRYLVKRTGEKVFLECVQDMDHENMFWYRQDPGLGLRLIYFSYDVKMKEKGDIPEGYSVSREKKERFSLILESASTNQTSMYLCASQRGTDYNSPLHFGNGTRLTVT.